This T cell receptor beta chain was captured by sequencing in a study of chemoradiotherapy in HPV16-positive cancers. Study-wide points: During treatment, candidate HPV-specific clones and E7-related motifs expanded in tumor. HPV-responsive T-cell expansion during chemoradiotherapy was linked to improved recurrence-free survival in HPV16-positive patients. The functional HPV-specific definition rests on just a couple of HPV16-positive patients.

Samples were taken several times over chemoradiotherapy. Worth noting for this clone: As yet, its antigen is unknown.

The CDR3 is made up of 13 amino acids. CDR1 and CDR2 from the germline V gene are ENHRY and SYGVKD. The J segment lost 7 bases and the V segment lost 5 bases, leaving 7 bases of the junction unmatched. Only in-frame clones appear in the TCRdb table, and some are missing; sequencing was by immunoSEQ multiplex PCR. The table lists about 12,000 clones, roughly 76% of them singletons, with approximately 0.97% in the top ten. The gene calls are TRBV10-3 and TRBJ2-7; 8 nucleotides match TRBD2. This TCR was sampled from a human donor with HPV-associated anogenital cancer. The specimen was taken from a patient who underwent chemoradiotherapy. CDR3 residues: CAISPVSGEEQYF. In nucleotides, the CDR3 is TGTGCCATCAGTCCCGTTAGCGGGGAGGAGCAGTACTTC.